Many counts were recorded for the clone carrying this T cell receptor beta chain. The data are from a study of molecular identifiers for immune sequencing clone quantification. V was cut by 2 bases and J by 2 bases, with 10 bases left in between. The CDR3 runs 14 residues. In germline, CDR1 is MNHNY, CDR2 SVGAGI (reference sequence). One entry per CDR3 protein, called by TCRdb with MiXCR from the PCR reads. Altogether over 300,000 distinct CDR3 sequences are present, 24% being singletons, with the ten largest covering 0.65% to 0.75%. Sequencing used naive CD8+ T cells from blood, with Jurkat cell RNA spiked in. Subset denoted: FACS-sorted CD8+CD4-CCR7+CD45RA+ naive T cells. The chain uses TRBV6-6 and TRBJ2-7; a possible D gene is TRBD1 (6 bases). The TCR sequence derives from a human donor in good health. Some libraries in this study had Jurkat cell RNA spiked in. CDR3 nucleotides: TGTGCCAGCAGTTACCGGGACAAACCCTACGAGCAGTACTTC. As protein: CASSYRDKPYEQYF.